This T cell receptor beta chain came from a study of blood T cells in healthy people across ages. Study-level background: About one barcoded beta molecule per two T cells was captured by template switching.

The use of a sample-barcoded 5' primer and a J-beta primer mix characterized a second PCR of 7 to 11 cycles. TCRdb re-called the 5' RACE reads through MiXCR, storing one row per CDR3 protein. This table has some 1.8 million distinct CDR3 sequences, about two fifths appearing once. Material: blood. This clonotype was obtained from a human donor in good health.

CDR3 nucleotides: TGTGCCAGCAGCTCTTCGGGGGCCATTTACAATGAGCAGTACTTC. Translating gives CASSSSGAIYNEQYF. The chain has TRBV7-2 and TRBJ2-4, with D perhaps assigned TRBD1 or TRBD2 (6 bases each). This CDR3 contains 15 residues. Trimming took off 4 bases at V and 13 bases at J, with 23 bases between the two ends. From germline, CDR1 is SGHTA and CDR2 FQGNSA.